Listed here are 11 T cell receptor beta chains from one sample, sequenced in a study of T cells in Graves' hyperthyroidism and ophthalmopathy. RNA transcripts were the template for amplifying TCR beta CDR3 regions. The study used the HTBI primer set for a first-round RT-PCR of the TCR CDR3. One entry per CDR3 protein, called by TCRdb with MiXCR from the multiplex PCR reads. Among fewer than 450,000 distinct CDR3 sequences, about 15% were seen once, and the ten largest hold approximately 35%. Specimen: blood. These receptors were taken from a woman aged 25 to 45 with Graves' hyperthyroidism that later progressed to Graves' ophthalmopathy.

V gene TRBV4-1 combines with J gene TRBJ2-1; 7 positions agree with TRBD2. CDR1 is MGHRA and CDR2 is YSYEKL in the germline V gene. The J segment lost 8 bases and the V segment lost 7 bases, leaving 17 bases of the junction unmatched. The CDR3 has 16 amino acids. CDR3 sequence (DNA): TGCGCCAGCACACAAATTATGGCGGGAGAGCTCGATGAGCAGTTCTTC. It specifies CASTQIMAGELDEQFF.

This clonotype appeared many times. CDR3 region: CASSRDATDTQYF. The CDR3 DNA is TGTGCCAGCAGCCGGGACGCAACAGATACGCAGTATTTT. This sequence joins TRBV7-2 and TRBJ2-3, with D perhaps given as TRBD1 or TRBD2 (5 bases each). Trimming took off 5 bases at V and 3 bases at J, with 9 bases between the two ends. This CDR3 is built from 13 residues. Germline-derived CDR1 and CDR2 are SGHTA and FQGNSA.

This clonotype was counted a few times. The chain couples TRBV7-2 to TRBJ2-7; D tentatively reads TRBD1 or TRBD2 (6 bases each). The CDR3 is 15 amino acids. Germline lookup yields CDR1 SGHTA and CDR2 FQGNSA. V lost 2 bases and J 8 bases, leaving 19 bases between the germline ends. As DNA, the CDR3 is TGTGCCAGCAGCTTACTCCCGGAGGGGGTATACCAGCAGTACTTC. Translating it yields CASSLLPEGVYQQYF.

This clonotype has a handful of counts. The rearrangement uses TRBV15 and TRBJ1-2, with a weak D call TRBD1 (5 bases). Trimming left V 3 bases short and J 7 bases short, with 15 bases between. The CDR3 loop spans 14 amino acids. CDR1 is LNHNV and CDR2 is YYDKDF in the germline V gene (reference sequence). CDR3 sequence: CATSRIQGVSGYTF. The CDR3 coding sequence is TGTGCCACCAGCAGGATTCAGGGTGTGAGTGGCTACACCTTC.

The gene calls are TRBV25-1 and TRBJ2-1; tentatively, D is TRBD1 or TRBD2 (5 bases each). CDR3 length: 16 residues. Germline CDR1 is MGHDK and CDR2 is SYGVNS. The V end was cut by 4 bases, the J end by 3 bases, with 16 bases between. The CDR3 sequence is CASSGAGASRYNEQFF. The CDR3 DNA reads TGTGCCAGCAGTGGGGCCGGGGCTTCTCGCTACAATGAGCAGTTCTTC.

In this sample, this clonotype turned up many times. The rearrangement joins TRBV3-1 to TRBJ1-1; perhaps TRBD1 as D (5 bases). V was trimmed by 5 bases and J by 7 bases, leaving 14 bases between them. The CDR3 runs to 13 residues. Germline V gene sequence: CDR1 LGHDT, CDR2 YNNKEL (reference sequence). The chain's CDR3 is CASSIREGSEAFF. The DNA for the CDR3 is TGTGCCAGCAGCATCCGGGAGGGGAGTGAAGCTTTCTTT.

This clonotype was observed many times. The V and J genes are TRBV6-1 and TRBJ1-1, with D uncertain. V was pared by 6 bases and J by 1 base, with 21 bases between. The CDR3 loop spans 17 amino acids. The V gene's germline CDR1 is MNHNS and CDR2 SASEGT. The CDR3 loop reads CASRQQVGSDSNTEAFF. CDR3 sequence (DNA): TGTGCCAGCAGACAGCAAGTGGGTTCAGACTCGAACACTGAAGCTTTCTTT.

This chain connects TRBV27 to TRBJ2-7, with D possibly being TRBD2 (6 bases). This CDR3 has 14 residues. Germline assignment: CDR1 MNHEY and CDR2 SMNVEV (reference sequence). With 8 bases removed from V and 5 bases from J, the gap between germline ends came to 19 bases. CDR3 nucleotide sequence: TGTGCCAGCCCCCCGGAGGGATGCGAGGACGAGCAGTACTTC. Amino acids: CASPPEGCEDEQYF.

Regarding this clonotype: Sequence at one end of the junction differs from germline and may be a read error. This rearrangement joins TRBV5-1 to TRBJ2-5; perhaps TRBD2 as D (6 bases). This CDR3 comprises 15 residues. Germline lookup yields CDR1 SGHRS and CDR2 YFSETQ. The CDR3 DNA reads as TGCGCCAGCAGCTTGCTAGGAGGGAGACAAGGGACCCAGTACTTC. It yields the protein CASSLLGGRQGTQYF.

With respect to this clonotype: The DNA is omitted, as the CDR3 cannot be located on it reliably, and the CDR3 follows TCRdb's listing. The chain couples TRBV19 to TRBJ2-2; the DNA was not compared with TRBD2, the D call given in the table. CDR1 is LNHDA and CDR2 is SQIVND in the germline V gene (reference sequence). Counting both end residues, the CDR3 totals 16 amino acids. CDR3 in amino acids: CASSIGPGLRAGELFF.

This clonotype was detected many times. This chain joins TRBV15 and TRBJ2-7; tentative D call: TRBD1 (6 bases). Germline loops: CDR1 LNHNV, CDR2 YYDKDF (reference sequence). The V end was cut by 1 base, the J end by 2 bases, with 9 bases between. This CDR3 is 14 amino acids long. The CDR3 spells CATSRVQGPYEQYF. Here the CDR3 DNA reads TGTGCCACCAGCAGAGTACAGGGCCCCTACGAGCAGTACTTC.